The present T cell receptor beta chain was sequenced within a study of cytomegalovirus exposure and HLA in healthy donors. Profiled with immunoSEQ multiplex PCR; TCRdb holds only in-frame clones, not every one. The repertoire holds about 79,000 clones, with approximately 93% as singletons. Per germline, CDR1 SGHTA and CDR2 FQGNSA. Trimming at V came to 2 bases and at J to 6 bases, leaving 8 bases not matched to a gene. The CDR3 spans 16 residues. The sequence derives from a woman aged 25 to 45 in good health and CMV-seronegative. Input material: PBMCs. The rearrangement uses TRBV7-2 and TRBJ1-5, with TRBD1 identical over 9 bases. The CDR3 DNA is TGTGCCAGCAGCTTATCCCCAACGACAGGGGGTCAGCCCCAGCATTTT. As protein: CASSLSPTTGGQPQHF.